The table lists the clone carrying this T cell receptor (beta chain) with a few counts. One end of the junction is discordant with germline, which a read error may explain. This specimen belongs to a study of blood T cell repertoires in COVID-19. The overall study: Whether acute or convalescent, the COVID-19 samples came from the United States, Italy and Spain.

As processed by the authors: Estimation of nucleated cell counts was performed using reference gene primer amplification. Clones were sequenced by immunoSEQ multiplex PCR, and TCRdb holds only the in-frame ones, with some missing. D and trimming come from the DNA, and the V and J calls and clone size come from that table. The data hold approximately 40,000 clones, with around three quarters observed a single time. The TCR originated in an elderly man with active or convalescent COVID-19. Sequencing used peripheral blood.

In DNA form, the CDR3 reads TGTGCTAGCAGCTTGGGGGGACAGGGATACGAGCAGTACTTC. Protein sequence: CASSLGGQGYEQYF. This chain connects TRBV7-7 to TRBJ2-7; the match to TRBD1 covers 9 bases. In germline, CDR1 is SSHAT, CDR2 FNYEAQ (reference sequence). CDR3 length: 14 amino acids.